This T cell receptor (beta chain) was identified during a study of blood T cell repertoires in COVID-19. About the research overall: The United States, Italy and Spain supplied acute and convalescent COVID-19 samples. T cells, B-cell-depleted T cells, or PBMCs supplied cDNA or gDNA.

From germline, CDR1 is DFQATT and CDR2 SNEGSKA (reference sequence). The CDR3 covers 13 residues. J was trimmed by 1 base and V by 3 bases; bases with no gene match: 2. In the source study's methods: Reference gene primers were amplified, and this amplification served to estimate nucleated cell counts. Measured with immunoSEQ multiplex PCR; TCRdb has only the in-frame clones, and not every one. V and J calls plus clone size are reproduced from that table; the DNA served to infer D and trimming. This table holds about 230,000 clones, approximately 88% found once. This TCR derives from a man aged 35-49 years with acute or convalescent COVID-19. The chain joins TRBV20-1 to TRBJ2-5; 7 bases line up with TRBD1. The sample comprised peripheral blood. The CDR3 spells CSASEGAQETQYF. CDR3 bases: TGCAGTGCTAGTGAGGGGGCCCAAGAGACCCAGTACTTC.